This is a list of T cell receptor beta chains from one sample in a study of T cell repertoires in cytomegalovirus infection. TCRdb used MiXCR to reprocess the reads, holding one entry per CDR3 protein. The data contain about 180,000 distinct CDR3 sequences, around an eighth of them singletons. The material sequenced was PBMCs. These receptors all stem from a human donor in good health (CMV status not recorded). Some clones in this sample may be carry-over from other donors' samples. The CDR3 runs from the conserved cysteine through the conserved F or W. Each record gives: J gene, D gene, clone size, V gene, CDR3 protein, CDR3 DNA. D genes are given only for firm matches. The size entry is marked missing in some rows and otherwise reads once, few, many or a size class.

j_call: TRBJ1-5
d_call: .
clone_size: .
v_call: TRBV28
cdr3_aa: CASREGVGQPQHF
cdr3_nt: TGTGCCAGCAGGGAGGGGGTGGGGCAGCCCCAGCATTTT

j_call: TRBJ2-7
d_call: .
clone_size: many
v_call: TRBV28
cdr3_aa: CASSFRSGKQYF
cdr3_nt: TGTGCCAGCAGCTTTAGGAGCGGAAAACAGTACTTC

j_call: TRBJ1-5
d_call: .
clone_size: many
v_call: TRBV7-2
cdr3_aa: CASSPDGREDQPQHF
cdr3_nt: TGTGCCAGCAGCCCCGATGGGAGGGAAGATCAGCCCCAGCATTTT

j_call: TRBJ2-7
d_call: .
clone_size: .
v_call: TRBV7-3
cdr3_aa: CASSSDGNEQYF
cdr3_nt: TGTGCCAGCAGCTCCGATGGGAACGAGCAGTACTTC

j_call: TRBJ2-5
d_call: TRBD2
clone_size: many
v_call: TRBV6-2/TRBV6-3
cdr3_aa: CASSSPAGGFETQYF
cdr3_nt: TGTGCCAGCAGTTCCCCAGCGGGAGGGTTCGAGACCCAGTACTTC

j_call: TRBJ1-1
d_call: .
clone_size: few
v_call: TRBV20-1
cdr3_aa: CSARENRAYTEAFF
cdr3_nt: TGCAGTGCTAGAGAAAACAGGGCCTACACTGAAGCTTTCTTT

j_call: TRBJ1-1
d_call: .
clone_size: many
v_call: TRBV7-2
cdr3_aa: CASSPSPMNTEAFF
cdr3_nt: TGTGCCAGCAGCCCTAGTCCCATGAACACTGAAGCTTTCTTT

j_call: TRBJ2-3
d_call: TRBD2
clone_size: many
v_call: TRBV7-2
cdr3_aa: CASSRTSGTPDTQYF
cdr3_nt: TGTGCCAGCAGCCGGACTAGCGGGACCCCAGATACGCAGTATTTT

j_call: TRBJ2-1
d_call: .
clone_size: many
v_call: TRBV29-1
cdr3_aa: CSVEYEQFF
cdr3_nt: TGCAGCGTTGAGTATGAGCAGTTCTTC

j_call: TRBJ1-5
d_call: .
clone_size: many
v_call: TRBV4-1
cdr3_aa: CASSQEGSVRTDQPQHF
cdr3_nt: TGCGCCAGCAGCCAAGAAGGATCGGTCCGGACGGATCAGCCCCAGCATTTT

j_call: TRBJ1-1
d_call: .
clone_size: few
v_call: TRBV18
cdr3_aa: CASSSKQGVNTEAFF
cdr3_nt: TGTGCCAGCTCATCAAAACAGGGTGTAAACACTGAAGCTTTCTTT

j_call: TRBJ2-2
d_call: .
clone_size: .
v_call: TRBV14
cdr3_aa: CASSPKGSGELFF
cdr3_nt: TGTGCCAGCAGCCCTAAGGGGTCCGGGGAGCTGTTTTTT

j_call: TRBJ2-5
d_call: .
clone_size: few
v_call: TRBV7-7
cdr3_aa: CASSLEATPRETQYF
cdr3_nt: TGTGCTAGCAGCTTAGAGGCGACACCAAGGGAGACCCAGTACTTC

j_call: TRBJ2-2
d_call: TRBD2
clone_size: many
v_call: TRBV12-3/TRBV12-4
cdr3_aa: CASSLGGRTGELFF
cdr3_nt: TGTGCCAGCAGTTTGGGCGGGAGGACCGGGGAGCTGTTTTTT

j_call: TRBJ2-1
d_call: TRBD2
clone_size: .
v_call: TRBV5-1
cdr3_aa: CASSLVSGAYNEQFF
cdr3_nt: TGCGCCAGCAGCTTGGTTAGCGGGGCCTACAATGAGCAGTTCTTC

j_call: TRBJ1-4
d_call: .
clone_size: .
v_call: TRBV27
cdr3_aa: CASSLSGVGTLFF
cdr3_nt: TGTGCCAGCAGTTTATCGGGAGTCGGGACACTGTTTTTT

j_call: TRBJ2-2
d_call: .
clone_size: many
v_call: TRBV11-3
cdr3_aa: CASSLDRTSTGELFF
cdr3_nt: TGTGCCAGCAGCTTAGATAGGACTTCTACCGGGGAGCTGTTTTTT

j_call: TRBJ1-5
d_call: .
clone_size: many
v_call: TRBV12-5
cdr3_aa: CATAKSGGSNQPQHF
cdr3_nt: TGTGCTACCGCAAAGAGCGGCGGAAGCAATCAGCCCCAGCATTTT

j_call: TRBJ2-7
d_call: TRBD1
clone_size: many
v_call: TRBV20-1
cdr3_aa: CSARTGAYEQYF
cdr3_nt: TGCAGTGCTCGGACAGGGGCCTACGAGCAGTACTTC

j_call: TRBJ1-2
d_call: .
clone_size: few
v_call: TRBV11-2
cdr3_aa: CASSLDIARGYTF
cdr3_nt: TGTGCCAGCAGCCTAGACATCGCTAGAGGCTACACCTTC

j_call: TRBJ2-2
d_call: .
clone_size: many
v_call: TRBV28
cdr3_aa: CASSLGQGTTGELFF
cdr3_nt: TGTGCCAGCAGTTTAGGGCAGGGTACCACCGGGGAGCTGTTTTTT

j_call: TRBJ2-3
d_call: .
clone_size: few
v_call: TRBV20-1
cdr3_aa: CSARDHGKMTDTQYF
cdr3_nt: TGCAGTGCTAGAGATCATGGCAAAATGACAGATACGCAGTATTTT

j_call: TRBJ1-5
d_call: .
clone_size: .
v_call: TRBV7-2
cdr3_aa: CASSLPRGYSDQPQHF
cdr3_nt: TGTGCCAGCAGCCTTCCAAGGGGGTATAGCGATCAGCCCCAGCATTTT

j_call: TRBJ1-1
d_call: TRBD1
clone_size: .
v_call: TRBV29-1
cdr3_aa: CSVETPTGGYTEAFF
cdr3_nt: TGCAGCGTTGAAACCCCGACAGGGGGCTACACTGAAGCTTTCTTT

j_call: TRBJ2-2
d_call: .
clone_size: .
v_call: TRBV6-5
cdr3_aa: CASSYVTFSNTGELFF
cdr3_nt: TGTGCCAGCAGTTACGTCACCTTCTCGAACACCGGGGAGCTGTTTTTT

j_call: TRBJ1-2
d_call: TRBD1
clone_size: .
v_call: TRBV11-2
cdr3_aa: CASRRDRGLYGYTF
cdr3_nt: TGTGCCAGCAGAAGGGACAGGGGGCTATATGGCTACACCTTC